In this sample, the clone carrying this TCR beta chain turned up a few times. What it recognizes is unknown. Naive CD4+ cells had CD25+ Tregs removed. Full-length variable regions came from constant-region reverse primers plus semi-nested Nested Universal Primer A PCR. TCRdb reprocessed the 5' RACE reads with MiXCR, giving one entry per CDR3 protein. This sample has roughly 40,000 distinct CDR3 sequences, with approximately 17% found just once. Study conclusions and caveats: Tumor memory CD4+ T cell TCR gene usage clustered with blood and lymph node memory CD4+ cells and lymph node naive CD4+ cells. The larger-cohort validation was restricted to a single TCR beta V-J rearrangement rather than whole repertoires.

The CDR3 sequence is 13 residues long. Trimming cost V 7 bases and J 2 bases, with 10 bases left between them. Germline CDR1 and CDR2: SGHRS and YFSETQ. The sequence was obtained from a female donor with breast cancer. V is TRBV5-1 and J is TRBJ1-3; D not resolved. The sequenced sample consisted of naive CD4+ T cells sorted from a lymph node. As for subset: naive CD4+ T cells, CD4+CD45RA+CD25-. As DNA, the CDR3 is TGCGCCAGCCACGTGGAGCCTGGAAACACCATATATTTT. Its translation: CASHVEPGNTIYF.